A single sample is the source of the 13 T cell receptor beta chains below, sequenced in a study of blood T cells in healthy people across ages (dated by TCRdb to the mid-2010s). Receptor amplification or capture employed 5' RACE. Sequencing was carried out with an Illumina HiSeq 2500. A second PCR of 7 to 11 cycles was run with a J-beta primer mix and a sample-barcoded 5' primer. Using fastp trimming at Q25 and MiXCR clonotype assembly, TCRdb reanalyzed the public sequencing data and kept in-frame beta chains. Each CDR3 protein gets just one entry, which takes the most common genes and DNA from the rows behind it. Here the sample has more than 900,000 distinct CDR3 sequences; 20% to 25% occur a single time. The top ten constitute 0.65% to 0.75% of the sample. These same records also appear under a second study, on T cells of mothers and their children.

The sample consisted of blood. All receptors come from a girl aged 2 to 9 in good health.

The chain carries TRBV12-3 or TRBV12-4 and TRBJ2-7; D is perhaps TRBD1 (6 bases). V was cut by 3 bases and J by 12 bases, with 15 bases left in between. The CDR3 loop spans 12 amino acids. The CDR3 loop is CASSFSEGRGYF. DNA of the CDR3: TGTGCCAGCAGTTTCTCCGAGGGCAGGGGGTACTTC.

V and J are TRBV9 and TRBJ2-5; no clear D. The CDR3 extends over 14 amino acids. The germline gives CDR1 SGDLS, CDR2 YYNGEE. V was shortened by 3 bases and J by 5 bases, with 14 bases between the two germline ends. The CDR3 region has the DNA TGTGCCAGCAGCGGTGGCCCCTCCCGTGAGACCCAGTACTTC. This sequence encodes CASSGGPSRETQYF.

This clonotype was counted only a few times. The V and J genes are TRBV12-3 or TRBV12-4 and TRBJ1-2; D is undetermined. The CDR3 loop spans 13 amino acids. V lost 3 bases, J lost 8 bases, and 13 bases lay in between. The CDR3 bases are TGTGCCAGCAGTTTTGGGGAGAATAGGGGCTACACCTTC. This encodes CASSFGENRGYTF.

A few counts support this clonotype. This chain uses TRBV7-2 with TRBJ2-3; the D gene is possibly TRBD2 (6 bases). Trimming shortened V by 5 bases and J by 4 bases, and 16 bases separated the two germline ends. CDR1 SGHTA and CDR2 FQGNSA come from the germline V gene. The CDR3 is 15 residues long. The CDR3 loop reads CASSPAGFGPDTQYF. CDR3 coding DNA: TGTGCCAGCAGCCCCGCGGGGTTTGGGCCAGATACGCAGTATTTT.

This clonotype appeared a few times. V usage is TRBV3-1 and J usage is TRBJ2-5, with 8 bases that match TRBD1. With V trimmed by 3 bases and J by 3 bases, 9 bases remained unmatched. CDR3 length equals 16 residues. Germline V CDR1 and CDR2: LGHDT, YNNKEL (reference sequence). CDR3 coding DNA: TGTGCCAGCAGCCACCCCGGACAGGGTGCAGAAGAGACCCAGTACTTC. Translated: CASSHPGQGAEETQYF.

CDR3 DNA: TGCAGCGTTCTAACCGGGACAGACTACGAGCAGTACTTC. Protein: CSVLTGTDYEQYF. This chain connects TRBV29-1 to TRBJ2-7; 7 nucleotides match TRBD1. Trimming cost V 5 bases and J 3 bases; bases outside gene matches: 7. The germline CDR1 and CDR2 sequences are SQVTM and ANQGSEA. This CDR3 is built from 13 residues.

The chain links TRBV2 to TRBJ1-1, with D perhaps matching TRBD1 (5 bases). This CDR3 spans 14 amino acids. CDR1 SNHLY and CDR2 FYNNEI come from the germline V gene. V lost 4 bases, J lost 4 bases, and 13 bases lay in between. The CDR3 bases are TGTGCCAGCAGTGCGGGCCTGGGGGGCACTGAAGCTTTCTTT. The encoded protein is CASSAGLGGTEAFF. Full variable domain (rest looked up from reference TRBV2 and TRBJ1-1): EPEVTQTPSHQVTQMGQEVILRCVPISNHLYFYWYRQILGQKVEFLVSFYNNEISEKSEIFDDQFSVERPDGSNFTLKIRSTKLEDSAMYFCASSAGLGGTEAFFGQGTRLTVV.

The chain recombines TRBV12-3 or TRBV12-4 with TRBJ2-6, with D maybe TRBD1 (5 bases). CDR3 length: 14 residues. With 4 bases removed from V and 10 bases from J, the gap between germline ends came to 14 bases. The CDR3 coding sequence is TGTGCCAGCAGTTACGCCTTGACAGTTAACGTCCTGACTTTC. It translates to CASSYALTVNVLTF.

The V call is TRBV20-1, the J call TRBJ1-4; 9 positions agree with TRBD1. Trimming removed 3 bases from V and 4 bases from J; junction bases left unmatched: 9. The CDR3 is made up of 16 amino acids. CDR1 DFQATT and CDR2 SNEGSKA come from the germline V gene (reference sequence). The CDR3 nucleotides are TGCAGTGCTAGGGAATCTGACAGGGGGGTTAATGAAAAACTGTTTTTT. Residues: CSARESDRGVNEKLFF.

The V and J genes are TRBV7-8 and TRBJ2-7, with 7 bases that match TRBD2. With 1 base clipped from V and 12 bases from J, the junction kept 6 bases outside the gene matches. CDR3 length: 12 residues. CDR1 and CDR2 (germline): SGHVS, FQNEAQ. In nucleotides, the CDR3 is TGTGCCAGCAGCTTAGTGGGAGGGAACCCGTACTTC. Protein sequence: CASSLVGGNPYF.

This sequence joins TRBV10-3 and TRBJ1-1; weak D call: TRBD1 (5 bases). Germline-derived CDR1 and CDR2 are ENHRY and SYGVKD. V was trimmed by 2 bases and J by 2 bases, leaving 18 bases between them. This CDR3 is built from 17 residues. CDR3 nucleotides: TGTGCCATCAGTGAGATGAGGCAGGGCCCATACAACACTGAAGCTTTCTTT. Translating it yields CAISEMRQGPYNTEAFF.

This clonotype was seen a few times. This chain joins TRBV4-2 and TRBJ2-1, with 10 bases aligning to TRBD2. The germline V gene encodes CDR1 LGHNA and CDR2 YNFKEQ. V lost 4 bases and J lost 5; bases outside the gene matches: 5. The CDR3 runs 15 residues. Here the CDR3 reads CASSRAGGPDNEQFF. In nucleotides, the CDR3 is TGTGCCAGCAGCCGAGCGGGAGGGCCGGACAATGAGCAGTTCTTC.

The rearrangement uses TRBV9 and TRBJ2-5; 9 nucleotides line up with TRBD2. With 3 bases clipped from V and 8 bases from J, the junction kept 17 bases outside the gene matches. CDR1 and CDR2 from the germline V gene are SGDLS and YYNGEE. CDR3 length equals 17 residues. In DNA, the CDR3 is TGTGCCAGCAGCGCAGCGGGAGGTCCCCTCACTTTTGCAACCCAGTACTTC. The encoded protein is CASSAAGGPLTFATQYF.